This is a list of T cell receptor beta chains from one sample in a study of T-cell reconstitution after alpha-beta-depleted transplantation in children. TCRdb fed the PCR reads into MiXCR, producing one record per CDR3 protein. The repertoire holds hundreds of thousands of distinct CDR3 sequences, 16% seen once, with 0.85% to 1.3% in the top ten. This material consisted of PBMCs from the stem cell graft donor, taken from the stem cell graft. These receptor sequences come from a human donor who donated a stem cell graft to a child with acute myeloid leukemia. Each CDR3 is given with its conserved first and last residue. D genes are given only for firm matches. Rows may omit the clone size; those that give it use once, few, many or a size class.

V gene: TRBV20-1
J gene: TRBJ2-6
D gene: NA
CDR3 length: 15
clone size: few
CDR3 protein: CSARGRDLGANVLTF
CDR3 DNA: TGCAGTGCTAGAGGCAGGGACCTCGGGGCCAACGTCCTGACTTTC

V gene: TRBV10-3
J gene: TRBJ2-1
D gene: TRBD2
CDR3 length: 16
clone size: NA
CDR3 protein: CATGGRRMPNYNEQFF
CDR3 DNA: TGTGCCACGGGGGGACGACGGATGCCCAACTACAATGAGCAGTTCTTC

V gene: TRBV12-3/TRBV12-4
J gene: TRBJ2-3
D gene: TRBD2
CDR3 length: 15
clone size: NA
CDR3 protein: CASRSGTSGTDTQYF
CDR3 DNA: TGTGCCAGCAGGTCCGGGACTAGCGGTACAGATACGCAGTATTTT

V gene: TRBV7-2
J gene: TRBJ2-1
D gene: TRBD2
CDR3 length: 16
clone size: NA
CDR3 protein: CASSLVTGGFYNEQFF
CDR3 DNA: TGTGCCAGCAGCTTAGTTACGGGGGGTTTCTACAATGAGCAGTTCTTC

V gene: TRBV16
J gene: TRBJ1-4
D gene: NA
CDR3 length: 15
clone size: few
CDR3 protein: CASSQSEVADEKLFF
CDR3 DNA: TGTGCCAGCAGCCAATCGGAGGTGGCGGACGAAAAACTGTTTTTT

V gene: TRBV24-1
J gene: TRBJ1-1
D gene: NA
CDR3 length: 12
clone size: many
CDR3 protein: CATRDTNTEAFF
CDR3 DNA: TGTGCCACCAGGGACACCAACACTGAAGCTTTCTTT

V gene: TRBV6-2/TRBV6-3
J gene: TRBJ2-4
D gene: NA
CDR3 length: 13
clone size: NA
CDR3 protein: CASNQGGLDIQYF
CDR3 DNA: TGTGCCAGCAACCAGGGGGGGTTGGACATTCAGTACTTC

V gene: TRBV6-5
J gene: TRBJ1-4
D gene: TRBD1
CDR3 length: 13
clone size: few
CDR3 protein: CASSSGGDEKLFF
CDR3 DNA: TGTGCCAGCAGTTCAGGGGGCGATGAAAAACTGTTTTTT

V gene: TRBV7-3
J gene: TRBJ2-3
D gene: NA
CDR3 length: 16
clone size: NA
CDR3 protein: CASSFKGRTSTDTQYF
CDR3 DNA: TGTGCCAGCAGCTTCAAGGGAAGAACTAGCACAGATACGCAGTATTTT

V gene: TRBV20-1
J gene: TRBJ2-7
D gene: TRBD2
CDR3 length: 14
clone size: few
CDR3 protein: CSASTSGVTYEQYF
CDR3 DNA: TGCAGTGCTAGTACTAGCGGGGTTACCTACGAGCAGTACTTC

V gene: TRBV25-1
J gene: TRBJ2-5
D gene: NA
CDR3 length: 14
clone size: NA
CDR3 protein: CASSDMGKEETQYF
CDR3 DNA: TGTGCCAGCAGTGATATGGGAAAGGAAGAGACCCAGTACTTC

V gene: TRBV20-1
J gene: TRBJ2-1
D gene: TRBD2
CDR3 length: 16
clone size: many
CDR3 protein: CSARQQRGSSYNEQFF
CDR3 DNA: TGCAGTGCTAGACAACAGCGGGGGAGCTCCTACAATGAGCAGTTCTTC

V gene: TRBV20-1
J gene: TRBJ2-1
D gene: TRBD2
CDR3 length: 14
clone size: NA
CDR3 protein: CSARGGGLGDEQFF
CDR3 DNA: TGCAGTGCTAGAGGGGGGGGTCTGGGGGATGAGCAGTTCTTC

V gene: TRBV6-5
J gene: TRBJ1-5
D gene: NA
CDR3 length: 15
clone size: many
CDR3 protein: CASSYSRVSNQPQHF
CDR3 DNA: TGTGCCAGCAGTTACTCTAGGGTGTCCAATCAGCCCCAGCATTTT

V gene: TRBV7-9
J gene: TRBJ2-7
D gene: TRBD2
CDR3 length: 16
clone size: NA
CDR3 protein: CASSFSSGTSGYEQYF
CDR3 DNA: TGTGCCAGCAGCTTTAGTTCCGGGACTAGCGGCTACGAGCAGTACTTC

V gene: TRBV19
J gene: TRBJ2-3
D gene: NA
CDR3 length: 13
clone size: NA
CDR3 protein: CASSGGGADTQYF
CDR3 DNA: TGTGCCAGTAGTGGGGGCGGGGCAGATACGCAGTATTTT

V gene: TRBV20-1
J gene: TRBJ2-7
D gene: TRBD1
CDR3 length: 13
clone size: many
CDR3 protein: CSARDRGKDEQYF
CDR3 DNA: TGCAGTGCTAGAGACAGGGGGAAAGACGAGCAGTACTTC

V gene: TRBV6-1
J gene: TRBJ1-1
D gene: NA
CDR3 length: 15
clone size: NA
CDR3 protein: CASSVGHGIRTEAFF
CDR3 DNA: TGTGCCAGCAGTGTAGGACACGGCATACGCACTGAAGCTTTCTTT

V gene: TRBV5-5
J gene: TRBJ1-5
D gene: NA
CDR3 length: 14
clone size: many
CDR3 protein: CASSLDGSLQPQHF
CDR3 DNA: TGTGCCAGCAGCCTGGACGGGAGCCTTCAGCCCCAGCATTTT

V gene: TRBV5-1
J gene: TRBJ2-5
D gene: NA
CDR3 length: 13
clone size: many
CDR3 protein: CASSLGGEETQYF
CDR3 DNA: TGTGCCAGCAGTTTAGGAGGGGAAGAGACCCAGTACTTC

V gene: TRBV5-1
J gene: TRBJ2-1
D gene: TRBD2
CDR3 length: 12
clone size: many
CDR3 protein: CASRGGGNEQFF
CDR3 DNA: TGCGCCAGCAGGGGCGGGGGGAACGAGCAGTTCTTC

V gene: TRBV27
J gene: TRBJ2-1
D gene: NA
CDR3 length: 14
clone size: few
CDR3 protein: CASAEGAVYNEQFF
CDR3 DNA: TGTGCCAGCGCCGAAGGGGCGGTCTACAATGAGCAGTTCTTC

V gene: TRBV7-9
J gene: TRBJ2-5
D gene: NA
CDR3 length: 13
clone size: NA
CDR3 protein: CASSYPDKETQYF
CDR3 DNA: TGTGCCAGCAGCTATCCGGATAAAGAGACCCAGTACTTC

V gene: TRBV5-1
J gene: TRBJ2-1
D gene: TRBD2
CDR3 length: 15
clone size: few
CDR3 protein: CASSGGASSYNEQFF
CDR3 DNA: TGCGCCAGTAGCGGGGGGGCGAGCTCCTACAATGAGCAGTTCTTC

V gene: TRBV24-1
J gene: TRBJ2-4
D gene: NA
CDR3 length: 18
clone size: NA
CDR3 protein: CAASDLSPRTMPKNIQYF
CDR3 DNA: TGTGCCGCCAGTGACCTTTCTCCTCGGACTATGCCCAAAAACATTCAGTACTTC

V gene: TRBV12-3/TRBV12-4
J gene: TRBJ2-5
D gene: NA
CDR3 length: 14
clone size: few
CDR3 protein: CASSPGDLQETQYF
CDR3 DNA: TGTGCCAGCAGTCCGGGGGACCTTCAAGAGACCCAGTACTTC

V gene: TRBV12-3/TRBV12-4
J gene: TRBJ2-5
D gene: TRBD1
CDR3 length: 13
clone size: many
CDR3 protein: CAVWDRATETQYF
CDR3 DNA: TGTGCCGTATGGGACAGGGCAACCGAGACCCAGTACTTC